The clone carrying this T cell receptor beta chain was detected only a few times. Germline assignment: CDR1 SEHNR and CDR2 FQNEAQ (reference sequence). With 1 base removed from V and 2 bases from J, the gap between germline ends came to 12 bases. The CDR3 consists of 15 residues. The record originates from a study of sequential checkpoint blockade in melanoma. The table came from immunoSEQ multiplex PCR; TCRdb's copy has only in-frame clones and leaves some out. The sample holds about 10,000 clones, 73% seen once. The treatment denotes: randomized to nivolumab then ipilimumab (arm A) or the reverse (arm B). No patient had prior DNA-damaging chemotherapy.

This receptor was obtained from a human donor with melanoma. This specimen consisted of CD8+ T cells sorted from blood (inferred from file names), obtained from a patient given nivolumab and ipilimumab in sequence. This chain uses TRBV7-9 with TRBJ2-7; tentative D call: TRBD1 (7 bases). CDR3 DNA sequence: TGTGCCAGCAGCTTAGAGGGCAGGGGGGCCTACGAGCAGTACTTC. It translates to CASSLEGRGAYEQYF.